These T cell receptor beta chains were read from a single sample in a study of cytomegalovirus exposure and HLA in healthy donors. Method: immunoSEQ multiplex PCR; TCRdb's copy keeps in-frame clones and lacks some. The table lists 90,000 to 140,000 clones, roughly 79% of them singletons, with 1% to 1.5% in the top ten. The sequenced sample was PBMCs. All receptors derive from a man aged 35 to 55 in good health and CMV-seronegative. The conserved cysteine and the conserved F or W are not part of the CDR3 here.

CDR3	J	V
ASKKGQGGVGGYT	TRBJ1-2	TRBV6-5
ASRRGTGELF	TRBJ2-2	TRBV6-5
ASSWTGQPYEQY	TRBJ2-7	TRBV7-9
ASSLYAEQETQY	TRBJ2-5	TRBV27
ASTPGASGGARGDEQY	TRBJ2-7	TRBV28
ASSLGLAGGQETQY	TRBJ2-5	TRBV5-5
ASSLGGNNGYT	TRBJ1-2	TRBV5-4
ASRKGSSEETQY	TRBJ2-5	TRBV2
ASSISTYSNQPQH	TRBJ1-5	TRBV6-6
ASRGQGSNTEAF	TRBJ1-1	TRBV2
ASSEGDLGGSPLH	TRBJ1-6	TRBV6-1
ASSTQGGPDTQY	TRBJ2-3	TRBV19
ATHPDTASYNEQF	TRBJ2-1	TRBV6-5
ASSYSLQAINTIY	TRBJ1-3	TRBV6-5
ASSLQGGLDTQY	TRBJ2-3	TRBV7-9
ASSERQGKHEQY	TRBJ2-7	TRBV18
ASSSRGTGISYEQY	TRBJ2-7	TRBV19
ASRQGAANSPLH	TRBJ1-6	TRBV19
ASSPSGSPYNEQF	TRBJ2-1	TRBV7-9
ASSLGTIYQETQY	TRBJ2-5	TRBV7-9
ASSLGLSLETQY	TRBJ2-5	TRBV7-9
ASSPGQMNTEAF	TRBJ1-1	TRBV7-9
ASSQDGGGTVNQPQH	TRBJ1-5	TRBV4-2